The rows below give T cell receptor beta chains drawn from one sample of a study of PD-1 blockade in classical Hodgkin lymphoma. Produced via immunoSEQ multiplex PCR; TCRdb's table is partial and in-frame only. This table has some 30,000 clones, approximately 72% appearing once. The source was peripheral blood mononuclear cells (PBMCs), collected before the fourth cycle of nivolumab. These receptors were taken from a human donor with classical Hodgkin lymphoma. Each CDR3 is given with its conserved first and last residue. The order of the fields is J gene, D gene, CDR3 length, clone size, V gene, CDR3 DNA, CDR3 protein. D genes are given only for firm matches. Size is omitted from some rows. Given values are once, few, many or a class for expanded clones.

TRBJ2-7 | . | 17 | . | TRBV28 | TGTGCCAGCAGTTTTTCGAGGAACACGATCCGAGGCTACGAGCAGTACTTC | CASSFSRNTIRGYEQYF
TRBJ2-7 | . | 14 | . | TRBV27 | TGTGCCAGCAAGGGGGCTAGCGGGTTCTACGAGCAGTACTTC | CASKGASGFYEQYF
TRBJ1-2 | TRBD1 | 16 | . | TRBV5-6 | TGTGCCACAGTCTCCCGGGGGGACAGGGGCTTCTATGGCTACACCTTC | CATVSRGDRGFYGYTF
TRBJ1-2 | . | 13 | few | TRBV30 | TGTGCCTGGAGTGTACACGAGGGGAGCGGCTACACCTTC | CAWSVHEGSGYTF
TRBJ2-5 | . | 15 | . | TRBV5-1 | TGCGCCAGCAGCTCGCAGCATAGCGGAGGAGAGACCCAGTACTTC | CASSSQHSGGETQYF
TRBJ2-7 | . | 17 | . | TRBV29-1 | TGCAGCGCCCCCGGAGAGGAGGGGAAACTCCCAAACCACGAGCAGTACTTC | CSAPGEEGKLPNHEQYF
TRBJ2-7 | TRBD2 | 15 | . | TRBV5-6 | TGTGCCAGCAGCCCCCTAGCGGGAGACTTCTACGAGCAGTACTTC | CASSPLAGDFYEQYF
TRBJ1-2 | . | 11 | . | TRBV7-9 | TGTGCCAGCAGCTCCGGGCGGGGCTACACCTTC | CASSSGRGYTF
TRBJ2-4 | . | 14 | . | TRBV19 | TGTGCCAGTAGTCTGGGGACTGCTCTACAAATTCAGTACTTC | CASSLGTALQIQYF
TRBJ2-1 | . | 13 | . | TRBV6-1 | TGTGCCAGCATCCGCGGAACTTACAATGAGCAGTTCTTC | CASIRGTYNEQFF
TRBJ2-7 | . | 12 | . | TRBV28 | TGTGCCAGCAGTTTAGGGTTGCGGGAGCAGTACTTC | CASSLGLREQYF
TRBJ1-5 | . | 16 | . | TRBV21-1 | TGTGCCAGCAGCAGTTCAGGTGAGGGTCGGAATCAGCCCCAGCATTTT | CASSSSGEGRNQPQHF
TRBJ1-1 | . | 11 | few | TRBV10-3 | TGTGCCATCAGAGAGAACACTGAAGCTTTCTTT | CAIRENTEAFF
TRBJ1-3 | . | 16 | . | TRBV28 | TGTGCCAGCAGTTTATACCCGGGGGCGGCTGGAAACACCATATATTTT | CASSLYPGAAGNTIYF
TRBJ2-2 | TRBD1 | 18 | . | TRBV4-3 | TGCGCCAGCAGCCAAGATTCTTGGGCAGACAGGGAATACGGGGAGCTGTTTTTT | CASSQDSWADREYGELFF
TRBJ1-4 | . | 14 | few | TRBV15 | TGTGCCACCAGCGGACTTGAAGGGGACGAAAAACTGTTTTTT | CATSGLEGDEKLFF
TRBJ1-4 | . | 15 | . | TRBV28 | TGTGCCAGCAATGAGGGTTCGGCTACTAATGAAAAACTGTTTTTT | CASNEGSATNEKLFF
TRBJ1-2 | TRBD1 | 14 | . | TRBV30 | TGTGCCTGGAGTGTGGTCAGGGGGCAAGGAGGCTACACCTTC | CAWSVVRGQGGYTF
TRBJ1-1 | . | 15 | . | TRBV11-2 | TGTGCCAGCAGCTTAGAAAGGGCATCCGGGACTGAAGCTTTCTTT | CASSLERASGTEAFF
TRBJ1-2 | . | 13 | once | TRBV6-5 | TGTGCCAGCAGGATGGACAGAACCGGTGGCTACACCTTC | CASRMDRTGGYTF
TRBJ2-4 | . | 15 | . | TRBV5-5 | TGTGCCAGCAGTATCGATCCGGGCCCGCAAAACATTCAGTACTTC | CASSIDPGPQNIQYF
TRBJ1-1 | TRBD1 | 11 | . | TRBV18 | TGTGGGGGACAGGGCGCTTCTGAAGCTTTCTTT | CGGQGASEAFF
TRBJ1-5 | TRBD1 | 14 | . | TRBV18 | TGTGCCAGCTCACCACGGCAGGGGGTGGAACCCCAGCATTTT | CASSPRQGVEPQHF
TRBJ1-1 | . | 13 | . | TRBV19 | TGTGCCAGTAGCCCGACTAGGGGTACTGAAGCTTTCTTT | CASSPTRGTEAFF
TRBJ2-7 | . | 13 | medium-sized | TRBV19 | TGTGCCAGTAGTATAGATCACCCCGGCGAGCAGTACTTC | CASSIDHPGEQYF
TRBJ1-1 | . | 13 | . | TRBV7-2 | TGTGCCAGCAGCTTAGGCAGGGGCGCTGAAGCTTTCTTT | CASSLGRGAEAFF
TRBJ2-5 | . | 15 | medium-sized | TRBV28 | TGTGCCAGCAGTTTAGCTTTGGGGGGTTTGGAGACCCAGTACTTC | CASSLALGGLETQYF
TRBJ1-1 | . | 16 | once | TRBV7-2 | TGTGCCAGCAGCCCTATTGGGGTCGAGGTGAACACTGAAGCTTTCTTT | CASSPIGVEVNTEAFF
TRBJ1-2 | TRBD1 | 15 | . | TRBV5-1 | TGCGCCAGCAGCTTGGGGCTTGACAGGGGTCATGGCTACACCTTC | CASSLGLDRGHGYTF
TRBJ2-1 | . | 14 | . | TRBV14 | TGTGCCAGCAGCCTGATGCGCTCCTACAATGAGCAGTTCTTC | CASSLMRSYNEQFF
TRBJ2-5 | . | 14 | . | TRBV7-7 | TGTGCCAGCAGCTTAACCGGGACCCAAGAGACCCAGTACTTC | CASSLTGTQETQYF
TRBJ1-2 | TRBD1 | 13 | . | TRBV5-1 | TGCGCCAGCAGCGACGACAGGGCGGGAGGCTACACCTTC | CASSDDRAGGYTF
TRBJ2-1 | . | 13 | few | TRBV7-6 | TGTGCCAGCAGCTTGGACTGGTTCAATGAGCAGTTCTTC | CASSLDWFNEQFF
TRBJ2-5 | . | 14 | . | TRBV18 | TGTGCCAGCTCACCACGGGGGGGCTGGGAGACCCAGTACTTC | CASSPRGGWETQYF
TRBJ2-7 | TRBD1 | 13 | . | TRBV5-1 | TGCGCCAGCAGCGTGGGGACAGTCCGAGAGCAGTACTTC | CASSVGTVREQYF
TRBJ2-3 | . | 12 | . | TRBV5-1 | TGCGCCAGCAGCTTGGCTACAGATACGCAGTATTTT | CASSLATDTQYF
TRBJ2-3 | TRBD2 | 15 | . | TRBV6-5 | TGTGCCAGCAGTTACTCTAGCGGGGGCACAGATACGCAGTATTTT | CASSYSSGGTDTQYF
TRBJ1-2 | TRBD1 | 16 | few | TRBV7-9 | TGTGCCAGCAGTTCCGGGACAGGGGTCTCCCTCGGTGGCTACACCTTC | CASSSGTGVSLGGYTF
TRBJ1-6 | TRBD1 | 15 | . | TRBV28 | TGTGCCAGCCTTCGGGACAGTTGGAGCAATTCACCCCTCCACTTT | CASLRDSWSNSPLHF
TRBJ2-3 | . | 15 | . | TRBV13 | TGTGCCAGCAGCTTAGGGTCGGGAGGCACAGATACGCAGTATTTT | CASSLGSGGTDTQYF
TRBJ1-1 | . | 13 | . | TRBV19 | TGTGCCAGTACCCTATACGGCTACACTGAAGCTTTCTTT | CASTLYGYTEAFF
TRBJ2-2 | . | 15 | . | TRBV5-5 | TGTGCCAGCAGCTCGATCCCGACAGACACCGGGGAGCTGTTTTTT | CASSSIPTDTGELFF